This TCR beta chain came from a study of T cells in women clearing cervical HPV infection (dated by TCRdb to 2016 to 2018). Study-level background: The cases were approximately 25 women with histologically confirmed HPV16-related CIN3 or worse, and 2 of these cases were invasive cancers. Controls were over 20 women whose single incident HPV16 infection cleared within 12 months without precancer or cancer developing. Blood from cases was drawn at the visit where the lesion was first identified, while blood from controls was drawn once the infection was no longer detected. For cases, the median interval between lesion detection and blood sampling was more than 130 days, with an interquartile range of about 85 to 210 days. HLA typing was available for only a few women, so HLA type could not be excluded as a confounder. Nested within Costa Rica's Guanacaste HPV Natural History Study, an exploratory proof-of-principle case-control study compared TCR repertoires across cervical HPV16 outcomes. Cases and controls were matched on year of sample collection and on age within five years. Median age was roughly 35 years in cases versus 37 to 40 in controls, and baseline characteristics did not differ significantly. In the parent cohort, 9,000 to 11,000 women aged 18 or older were enrolled in Guanacaste, Costa Rica, during 1993 to 1994 and were followed for 7 to 8 years. Five blinded duplicates per group were added as quality controls, so that roughly 60 samples were obtained: roughly 50 participants and 10 replicates. The paper's findings and limits, for the study overall: T-cell numbers per sample were unknown, so richness differences could reflect varying T-cell content rather than repertoire biology. Random forest classifiers combining richness and V gene abundances distinguished cases from controls with an estimated AUC of roughly 0.81. Significantly higher TCR repertoire richness was observed in CIN3+ cases than in controls across sequencing depths, whereas no difference in evenness was found. Cases had lower TRBV6-7 relative abundance than controls (0.11% versus 0.16%; Bonferroni P = 0.0008). Whether associations preceded infection or resulted from infection could not be shown with the cross-sectional design, and effector/memory subsets and HPV-specific T cells were not isolated.

According to the germline V gene, CDR1 reads ENHRY and CDR2 reads SYGVKD. The CDR3 has 14 amino acids, counting the end cysteine and phenylalanine. The DNA shown is the part of the CDR3 that was read: 33 bases, in frame from base 1. The germline V and J ends show losses of 6 bases and 1 base respectively, and no gene match explains 5 bases of the junction. On this clone: Its antigen is still unknown. The read ends 3 residues early relative to the CDR3; the germline J gene fills the gap.

Every participant had a single incident cervical HPV16 infection, and prevalent HPV16 infections were excluded. Cervical HPV DNA was detected with MY09/MY11 PCR, and genotyping was done by dot-blot hybridization. Approximately 15 mL of heparinized blood was centrifuged, after which the buffy coat was aliquoted, frozen at -30 degrees C, and then stored at -80 degrees C. QIAGEN kits were used to extract genomic DNA from the buffy coat specimens. Using the immunoSEQ assay, multiplex PCR amplified TCR beta CDR3 regions from an average of roughly 1,200 ng of genomic DNA per sample. The assay corrected primer bias using a complete synthetic TCR repertoire to establish an amplification baseline. Amplicons were sequenced on the Illumina platform. The study's own analysis went as follows. Sequences were error-corrected by clustering with frequency ratios and a modified nearest-neighbor algorithm and were then analyzed in the immunoSEQ Analyzer with IMGT gene definitions. At each rarefaction depth, TCR richness and evenness were averaged across 20 rarefaction repeats, and any sample with fewer sequences than the depth was left out. Wilcoxon rank sum tests with FDR correction were used to compare V, D and J gene relative abundances between the groups. Blinded duplicates gave an intraclass correlation of around 95% for TCR richness and an average of about 76% across 66 gene segments. The immuneACCESS repertoire file appears here via TCRdb, limited to in-frame rearrangements. These files lack a portion of the clones; in checked studies, under half of the deficit traces to unresolved V genes, and the cause of the others is not known. D and trimming were read from the DNA, whereas the V and J calls and clone size are those reported in that table. The table held for this sample gives 25,000 to 35,000 clones. The ten largest clones represent roughly 15% of the sample.

Source material: blood buffy coat. The origin of this receptor is a woman between 18 and 69 years old with a cervical HPV16 infection that either progressed to CIN3+ or cleared (not recorded which). This receptor chain uses TRBV10-3 and TRBJ2-5, and TRBD1 aligns with 7 junction nucleotides. The CDR3 DNA, read in part, is TGTGCCATCAGCGGCGGACAGGTCCAAGAGACC. Translated, it gives CAISGGQVQET. The full CDR3 protein reads CAISGGQVQETQYF.